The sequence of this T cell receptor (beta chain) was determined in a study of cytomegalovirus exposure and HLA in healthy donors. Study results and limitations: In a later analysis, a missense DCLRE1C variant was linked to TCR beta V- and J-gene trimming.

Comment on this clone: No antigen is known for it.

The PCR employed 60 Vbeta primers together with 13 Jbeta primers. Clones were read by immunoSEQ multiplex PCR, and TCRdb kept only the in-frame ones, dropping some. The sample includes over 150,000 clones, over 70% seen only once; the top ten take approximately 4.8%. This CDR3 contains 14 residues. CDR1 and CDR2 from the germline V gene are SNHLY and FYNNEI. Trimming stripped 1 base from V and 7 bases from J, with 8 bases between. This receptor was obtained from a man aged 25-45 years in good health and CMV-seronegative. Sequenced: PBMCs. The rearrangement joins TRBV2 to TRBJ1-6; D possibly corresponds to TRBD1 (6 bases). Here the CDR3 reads CASSEGQENSPLHF. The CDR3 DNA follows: TGTGCCAGCAGTGAAGGACAGGAGAATTCACCCCTCCACTTT. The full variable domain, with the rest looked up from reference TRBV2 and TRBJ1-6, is EPEVTQTPSHQVTQMGQEVILRCVPISNHLYFYWYRQILGQKVEFLVSFYNNEISEKSEIFDDQFSVERPDGSNFTLKIRSTKLEDSAMYFCASSEGQENSPLHFGNGTRLTVT.